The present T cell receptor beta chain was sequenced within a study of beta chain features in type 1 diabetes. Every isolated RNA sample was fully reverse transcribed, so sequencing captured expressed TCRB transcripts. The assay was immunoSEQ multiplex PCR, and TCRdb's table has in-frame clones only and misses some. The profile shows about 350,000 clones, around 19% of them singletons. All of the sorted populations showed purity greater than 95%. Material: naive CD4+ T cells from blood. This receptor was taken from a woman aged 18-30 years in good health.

The CDR3 DNA reads as TGCAGCGTTCAACAGGAACAGCAGTACTTC. This encodes CSVQQEQQYF. The chain has TRBV29-1 and TRBJ2-7, with a weak D call TRBD1 (5 bases). The CDR3 contains 10 residues. The germline gives CDR1 SQVTM, CDR2 ANQGSEA. V dropped 5 bases and J dropped 8 bases, with 10 bases sitting between them.